This T cell receptor (beta chain) was sequenced in a study of blood T cell repertoires in COVID-19. Overall study context: Samples representing acute and convalescent COVID-19 were sourced from the United States, Italy and Spain.

In the original workflow: Estimation of nucleated cell counts was performed using reference gene primer amplification. Assay used: immunoSEQ multiplex PCR; TCRdb lists only in-frame clones, some missing. The DNA was the basis for D and trimming; V, J and clone size are from that table. This table holds roughly 40,000 clones, 88% found once. Sequencing used peripheral blood. The TCR sequence derives from a human donor in a cohort sampled during active COVID-19.

In DNA form, the CDR3 reads TGCAGTGCTAAGACTAGTTTTTCGCAGTACTTC. Translated, it gives CSAKTSFSQYF. This chain links TRBV20-1 with TRBJ2-7; D perhaps matches TRBD2 (6 bases). The CDR3 has 11 residues. V was shortened by 4 bases and J by 9 bases, with 13 bases between the two germline ends. Germline V gene data show CDR1 as DFQATT and CDR2 as SNEGSKA (reference sequence).